Shown below are 17 T cell receptor beta chains from a single sample sequenced in a study of early T cells in non-severe SARS-CoV-2 infection (dated by TCRdb to the early 2020s). Library creation used 5' RACE. Sequencing was carried out with a NextSeq 500. TCRdb applied fastp at Q25 and MiXCR to the public reads, then kept only in-frame beta chains. CDR3 protein duplicates are merged, each entry listing the most common genes and DNA. This sample comprises about 60,000 distinct CDR3 sequences, 12% of them detected only once. The ten largest clones add up to approximately 9.8% of the sample. Sequenced material: whole blood. The receptors were sampled from an adult who was a healthcare worker with PCR-confirmed SARS-CoV-2 infection or an uninfected control (not recorded which).

This clonotype showed up many times. This chain joins TRBV19 and TRBJ1-2; 12 bases agree with TRBD1. The V gene's germline CDR1 is LNHDA and CDR2 SQIVND (reference sequence). The CDR3 consists of 15 residues. Trimming took 9 bases from V and 1 from J; bases not matched to a gene: 6. The CDR3 sequence is CASRDRGLDNYGYTF. CDR3 in DNA: TGTGCCAGCCGGGACAGGGGGCTGGATAACTATGGCTACACCTTC.

Many counts were recorded for this clonotype. This chain connects TRBV20-1 to TRBJ2-1; 9 bases match TRBD1. J was trimmed by 0 bases and V by 3 bases; bases with no gene match: 15. The germline V gene has CDR1 DFQATT and CDR2 SNEGSKA (reference sequence). This CDR3 spans 19 amino acids. CDR3 coding DNA: TGCAGTGCTAGCCCTTTGGGACAGGGAGGGGTACTCTCCTACAATGAGCAGTTCTTC. As protein: CSASPLGQGGVLSYNEQFF.

This chain uses TRBV29-1 with TRBJ2-1; 8 bases fit TRBD1. V lost 1 base and J lost 8; bases outside the gene matches: 7. Germline CDR1 and CDR2: SQVTM and ANQGSEA. This CDR3 comprises 14 residues. The CDR3 sequence: CSVEGQGAVDEQFF. The CDR3 DNA reads TGCAGCGTTGAAGGGCAGGGGGCGGTCGATGAGCAGTTCTTC.

The chain uses TRBV28 and TRBJ2-5; no definite D call. Germline V gene sequence: CDR1 MDHEN, CDR2 SYDVKM. This CDR3 spans 13 amino acids. Trimming pared 6 bases from V and 5 bases from J, leaving 13 bases between. The DNA of the CDR3 is TGTGCCAGCAGGCGGACCCTCTTGGAGACCCAGTACTTC. Protein product: CASRRTLLETQYF.

V usage is TRBV11-2 and J usage is TRBJ2-3; perhaps D is TRBD1 or TRBD2 (5 bases each). The CDR3 is 16 amino acids. In germline, CDR1 is SGHAT, CDR2 FQNNGV. The V end lost 0 bases, the J end lost 2 bases, and 12 bases lay between the germline ends. The CDR3 loop is CASSLDWDAVTDTQYF. The CDR3 nucleotides are TGTGCCAGCAGCTTAGATTGGGACGCAGTCACAGATACGCAGTATTTT.

This clonotype has at least ten counts. The CDR3 DNA reads as TGTGCCAGCAGCCAAGGGACAGGTGGCTATGGCTACACCTTC. This sequence encodes CASSQGTGGYGYTF. The chain carries TRBV3-1 and TRBJ1-2, with TRBD1 identical over 7 bases. The V and J ends lost 1 base and 4 bases, in that order; junction bases with no gene match: 3. The CDR3 covers 14 residues. Germline V gene sequence: CDR1 LGHDT, CDR2 YNNKEL (reference sequence). Combining the CDR3 with reference TRBV3-1 and TRBJ1-2 gives the whole variable domain DTAVSQTPKYLVTQMGNDKSIKCEQNLGHDTMYWYKQDSKKFLKIMFSYNNKELIINETVPNRFSPKSPDKAHLNLHINSLELGDSAVYFCASSQGTGGYGYTFGSGTRLTVV.

This clonotype has a count of ten or more. This chain joins TRBV15 and TRBJ1-2; possibly TRBD1 for D (6 bases). The V end lost 2 bases, the J end lost 3 bases, and 10 bases lay between the germline ends. The CDR3 runs 14 residues. CDR1 and CDR2 from the germline V gene are LNHNV and YYDKDF (reference sequence). In nucleotides, the CDR3 is TGTGCCACCAGCAGACTGGACAGAGACTATGGCTACACCTTC. Translation: CATSRLDRDYGYTF. Full variable domain (missing parts from reference TRBV15 and TRBJ1-2): DAMVIQNPRYQVTQFGKPVTLSCSQTLNHNVMYWYQQKSSQAPKLLFHYYDKDFNNEADTPDNFQSRRPNTSFCFLDIRSPGLGDTAMYLCATSRLDRDYGYTFGSGTRLTVV.

This clonotype was detected many times. This sequence joins TRBV7-8 and TRBJ2-2, with D possibly matching TRBD1 (7 bases). V lost 7 bases and J 5 bases, leaving 11 bases between the germline ends. The CDR3 has 13 residues. CDR1 SGHVS and CDR2 FQNEAQ come from the germline V gene. This CDR3 reads CASNQGGTGELFF. The CDR3 DNA is TGTGCCAGCAACCAGGGGGGAACCGGGGAGCTGTTTTTT.

The chain joins TRBV5-1 to TRBJ2-6; D possibly corresponds to TRBD2 (6 bases). Germline V gene lookup returns CDR1 SGHRS and CDR2 YFSETQ. Trimming removed 7 bases from V and 2 bases from J, with 19 bases in between. The CDR3 sequence is 17 residues long. CDR3 in DNA: TGCGCCAGCGGAGCCCGGGGGACGGAGACTGGGGCCAACGTCCTGACTTTC. Its protein product is CASGARGTETGANVLTF.

V and J are TRBV2 and TRBJ2-2; the D gene is possibly TRBD2 (6 bases). CDR3 length equals 13 residues. V lost 3 bases to trimming and J lost 6 bases, with 8 bases between them. Germline V CDR1 and CDR2: SNHLY, FYNNEI. Here the CDR3 DNA reads TGTGCCAGCAGTGATTGGGAGGCCGGGGAGCTGTTTTTT. Its translation: CASSDWEAGELFF.

The chain couples TRBV3-1 to TRBJ2-1; the D is unclear. The V gene's germline CDR1 is LGHDT and CDR2 YNNKEL (reference sequence). The CDR3 runs 15 residues. V was pared by 0 bases and J by 9 bases, with 15 bases between. The chain's CDR3 is CASSQDGLPPPEQFF. In DNA, the CDR3 is TGTGCCAGCAGCCAAGATGGCCTGCCTCCCCCTGAGCAGTTCTTC.

The CDR3 reads CASSSRTGTGGYTF. CDR3 in DNA: TGTGCCAGCAGCTCTCGGACAGGGACGGGAGGCTACACCTTC. The chain has TRBV5-6 and TRBJ1-2; 8 bases align to TRBD1. CDR3 length: 14 amino acids. The germline gives CDR1 SGHDT, CDR2 YYEEEE. With 3 bases clipped from V and 8 bases from J, the junction kept 9 bases outside the gene matches.

This clonotype was detected a few times. The chain joins TRBV7-2 to TRBJ2-3, with 7 bases aligning to TRBD2. This CDR3 has 16 residues. V shed 5 bases and J 5 bases; nucleotides not matched to a gene: 13. The V gene's germline CDR1 is SGHTA and CDR2 FQGNSA. CDR3 sequence (DNA): TGTGCCAGCAGCACCAGCGTCGCGGGAGTTGGAGATACGCAGTATTTT. This codes for CASSTSVAGVGDTQYF. The whole variable domain, filled in from reference TRBV7-2 and TRBJ2-3, reads GAGVSQSPSNKVTEKGKDVELRCDPISGHTALYWYRQSLGQGLEFLIYFQGNSAPDKSGLPSDRFSAERTGGSVSTLTIQRTQQEDSAVYLCASSTSVAGVGDTQYFGPGTRLTVL.

This clonotype was observed a few times. The J gene is TRBJ1-2, the V gene TRBV29-1; the D gene is possibly TRBD1 (5 bases). The germline V gene has CDR1 SQVTM and CDR2 ANQGSEA. The CDR3 spans 12 residues. V was cut by 6 bases and J by 6 bases, with 14 bases left in between. The CDR3 sequence is CSVGVRMNGYTF. The CDR3 DNA reads as TGCAGCGTGGGGGTGCGGATGAATGGCTACACCTTC.

This clonotype was recorded many times. This sequence joins TRBV27 and TRBJ1-6; D gene uncertain. CDR3 length: 14 residues. V was shortened by 0 bases and J by 13 bases, with 13 bases between the two germline ends. Per germline, CDR1 MNHEY and CDR2 SMNVEV (reference sequence). CDR3: CASSLSTSLSPLHF. The CDR3, as DNA: TGTGCCAGCAGTTTATCTACTTCCCTGTCCCCCCTCCACTTT.

This clonotype was counted a few times. V usage is TRBV7-9 and J usage is TRBJ2-3; 11 positions agree with TRBD2. The germline V gene has CDR1 SEHNR and CDR2 FQNEAQ (reference sequence). The CDR3 loop spans 17 amino acids. V lost 2 bases to trimming and J lost 3 bases; unmatched junction nucleotides: 7. CDR3 in amino acids: CASSLTPLAGATDTQYF. The CDR3 DNA reads TGTGCCAGCAGCTTAACCCCACTAGCGGGAGCGACAGATACGCAGTATTTT.

The table lists this clonotype with a few counts. This sequence joins TRBV20-1 and TRBJ2-3; weak D call: TRBD2 (5 bases). Germline-derived CDR1 and CDR2 are DFQATT and SNEGSKA (reference sequence). The CDR3 is 14 amino acids. V lost 1 base and J lost 1, with 9 bases in between. The CDR3 region is CSARAEGRTDTQYF. The CDR3 DNA sequence: TGCAGTGCTAGAGCTGAGGGCCGCACAGATACGCAGTATTTT.